This TCR beta chain was recovered during a study of blood T cell repertoires in COVID-19. Which cohort a participant joined came from the clinical history participants gave. The method was immunoSEQ multiplex PCR; TCRdb's version includes in-frame clones alone and lacks a portion of them. The repertoire holds 310,000 or so clones, approximately 90% seen once, with 6% in the top ten. The CDR3 loop spans 17 amino acids. Germline V gene data show CDR1 as KGHSH and CDR2 as LQKENI. J gave up 4 bases and V 0 bases, and 3 bases lay outside the gene matches. The TCR originated in a woman aged 40 to 55 who had recovered from COVID-19. The gene calls are TRBV18 and TRBJ2-7; 16 bases agree with TRBD2. Sequenced material: PBMCs or T cells enriched from blood (not recorded which). As DNA, the CDR3 is TGTGCCAGCTCACCACCCGGGACTAGCGGGAGGGAGTACGAGCAGTACTTC. Translation: CASSPPGTSGREYEQYF.